This T cell receptor (beta chain) is drawn from a study of shared clonotypes between healthy human individuals. The junction had 4 bases not matched to a gene; V was cut back by 6 bases and J by 0 bases. CDR1 SQVTM and CDR2 ANQGSEA come from the germline V gene. The CDR3 sequence is 14 residues long. Several immunoSEQ plates held equal portions of the genomic DNA taken from each subset. Here immunoSEQ multiplex PCR was the method, and the copy in TCRdb shows in-frame clones only, minus some. This table has around 510,000 clones, about 96% appearing once. This clone was seen just once. The sequence was collected from a woman in her 30s in good health. The V gene is TRBV29-1, the J gene TRBJ1-5; 8 bases line up with TRBD1. Sequencing was performed on naive CD4+ T cells sorted from blood. The subset denotes: CD45RA+ positively selected. The CDR3 spells CSVTGDNSNQPQHF. Written as DNA, the CDR3 is TGCAGCGTGACAGGGGACAATAGCAATCAGCCCCAGCATTTT.